The table lists the clone carrying this T cell receptor (beta chain) with many counts. Its antigen remains unknown. With 10-nucleotide random UMIs included, cDNA was synthesized by 5'RACE. MiXCR, run by TCRdb on the 5' RACE reads, gives a single entry per CDR3 protein. The profile shows 50,000 or so distinct CDR3 sequences, about 3.7% of them singletons. The CDR3 runs to 18 residues. Trimming stripped 1 base from V and 6 bases from J, with 22 bases between. The sample belongs to a study of neurological immune-mediated disorders. Points from the study as a whole: CDR3 amino acid sequences of expanded clones were not shared across subjects, a result suggesting private repertoires in all groups. The study phylogenetically grouped the repertoires of 18 of 34 multiple sclerosis patients into one related-CDR3 cluster, a possible signature. While HTLV-1-associated myelopathy showed the greatest TCR clonal expansion, multiple sclerosis showed the least, falling below healthy controls.

The chain couples TRBV12-3 or TRBV12-4 to TRBJ2-1, with TRBD1 as a possible D gene (5 bases). Material for sequencing was PBMCs. This receptor was taken from a man aged 40-49 years with multiple sclerosis. CDR3 bases: TGTGCCAGCAGTTTAGATACGTGGGTGGGGCCCCCCACCAATGAGCAGTTCTTC. Translation: CASSLDTWVGPPTNEQFF.